The next 29 T cell receptor beta chains were all read from a single sample in a study of blood T cell repertoires in COVID-19. This table comes from immunoSEQ multiplex PCR, and its TCRdb copy is limited to in-frame clones, with some not included. The sample includes about 200,000 clones, around nine tenths of them seen just once. Sequencing used peripheral blood. The receptors were gathered from a man between 60 and 70 years old who had recovered from COVID-19.

The chain couples TRBV5-1 to TRBJ2-3, with 12 positions matching TRBD2. CDR1 and CDR2 from the germline V gene are SGHRS and YFSETQ. The CDR3 covers 16 residues. V shed 0 bases and J 7 bases; nucleotides not matched to a gene: 6. This CDR3 reads CASSLVTSGSRHTQYF. CDR3 coding DNA: TGCGCCAGCAGCTTGGTGACTAGCGGGAGTAGACATACGCAGTATTTT.

The chain links TRBV6-1 to TRBJ1-5; 7 bases line up with TRBD1. The CDR3 has 15 residues. Germline CDR1 is MNHNS and CDR2 is SASEGT. Trimming removed 3 bases from V and 5 bases from J; junction bases left unmatched: 7. CDR3: CASSEAGGTYQPQHF. The DNA of the CDR3 is TGTGCCAGCAGTGAGGCAGGGGGGACTTATCAGCCCCAGCATTTT.

This chain joins TRBV18 and TRBJ2-7; D remains unclear. The germline V gene encodes CDR1 KGHSH and CDR2 LQKENI. The CDR3 covers 15 residues. Trimming stripped 2 bases from V and 1 base from J, with 12 bases between. Here the CDR3 DNA reads TGTGCCAGCTCACCAGTCTTCGATCGGTCCTACGAGCAGTACTTC. It specifies CASSPVFDRSYEQYF.

The genes are TRBV28 and TRBJ1-4, with a possible D match to TRBD1 (5 bases). In germline, CDR1 is MDHEN, CDR2 SYDVKM. V was trimmed by 2 bases and J by 7 bases, leaving 8 bases between them. The CDR3 covers 13 residues. The CDR3 DNA reads TGTGCCAGCAGTTTAATCGGGGGTGAAAAACTGTTTTTT. This translates into CASSLIGGEKLFF.

The rearrangement links TRBV13 to TRBJ1-3; D unresolved. In germline, CDR1 is PRHDT, CDR2 FYEKMQ (reference sequence). The CDR3 covers 15 residues. V shed 4 bases and J shed 1 base, with 11 bases lying between them. CDR3 region: CASSSRVLSGNTIYF. In DNA, the CDR3 is TGTGCCAGCAGCTCGAGAGTCCTGTCTGGAAACACCATATATTTT.

J is TRBJ2-7 and V is TRBV19; 7 bases fit TRBD1. Per germline, CDR1 LNHDA and CDR2 SQIVND (reference sequence). The CDR3 covers 14 residues. J lost 3 bases, V lost 8 bases, and 10 bases had no gene match. CDR3 DNA sequence: TGTGCCAGTCAGCGCACAGGGGATTTCTACGAGCAGTACTTC. This translates into CASQRTGDFYEQYF.

The chain carries TRBV7-3 and TRBJ2-7, with D tentatively TRBD2 (5 bases). This CDR3 has 14 residues. The V gene's germline CDR1 is SGHTA and CDR2 FQGTGA. The V gene lost 1 base and the J gene lost 1 base, with 8 bases spanning the gap. CDR3 loop: CASSLIGESYEQYF. CDR3 in DNA: TGTGCCAGCAGCTTAATCGGGGAGTCCTACGAGCAGTACTTC.

The chain employs TRBV4-2 and TRBJ2-7; 12 bases map to TRBD2. The CDR3 is 24 amino acids. Germline V CDR1 and CDR2: LGHNA, YNFKEQ. The trim removed 2 bases at V and 2 bases at J, leaving 28 bases unmatched. The CDR3 loop is CASSQRNSWVGGLAGGPRTYEQYF. In DNA form, the CDR3 reads TGTGCCAGCAGCCAAAGAAACTCCTGGGTAGGGGGCCTAGCGGGAGGGCCTCGTACCTACGAGCAGTACTTC.

V gene TRBV7-3 combines with J gene TRBJ1-2, with 8 bases lining up with TRBD1. The CDR3 consists of 16 residues. Germline CDR1 and CDR2: SGHTA and FQGTGA. The V and J ends lost 5 bases and 8 bases, in that order; junction bases with no gene match: 16. The CDR3 region is CASSVRQGPSGGGYTF. CDR3 bases: TGTGCCAGCAGCGTCAGACAGGGGCCCTCCGGAGGGGGCTACACCTTC. The full variable domain, rest sourced from reference TRBV7-3 and TRBJ1-2, is GAGVSQTPSNKVTEKGKYVELRCDPISGHTALYWYRQSLGQGPEFLIYFQGTGAADDSGLPNDRFFAVRPEGSVSTLKIQRTERGDSAVYLCASSVRQGPSGGGYTFGSGTRLTVV.

This chain links TRBV24-1 with TRBJ1-1; D unclear. V gave up 3 bases and J gave up 9 bases, with 13 bases separating them. In germline, CDR1 is KGHDR, CDR2 SFDVKD. The CDR3 covers 13 residues. In DNA, the CDR3 is TGTGCCACCAGTGATCCCGACATCTCCAAAGCTTTCTTT. This encodes CATSDPDISKAFF.

The V and J genes are TRBV29-1 and TRBJ2-3; 8 bases are a match to TRBD2. Trimming took 3 bases from V and 4 from J; bases not matched to a gene: 6. Germline V CDR1 and CDR2: SQVTM, ANQGSEA. This CDR3 region has 14 residues. CDR3: CSVDRRGDPDTQYF. DNA of the CDR3: TGCAGCGTTGACAGGCGGGGGGATCCAGATACGCAGTATTTT.

This clone came up a few times. The chain uses TRBV11-2 and TRBJ2-7; TRBD1 agrees at 8 bases. V was clipped by 5 bases and J by 7 bases; unmatched bases: 13. In germline, CDR1 is SGHAT, CDR2 FQNNGV. The CDR3 spans 15 residues. The CDR3 spells CASSLGQGVLGEQYF. CDR3 coding DNA: TGTGCCAGCAGCCTCGGACAGGGAGTACTAGGAGAGCAGTACTTC.

V is TRBV10-3 and J is TRBJ2-2, with TRBD2 matching 8 bases. Germline values: CDR1 ENHRY, CDR2 SYGVKD. The junction had 11 bases not matched to a gene; V was cut back by 7 bases and J by 7 bases. The CDR3 length is 15 residues. In DNA form, the CDR3 reads TGTGCCATCACCGCCGGGGGGGCGGGGGTCGGGGAGCTGTTTTTT. It is translated as CAITAGGAGVGELFF.

The rearrangement links TRBV3-1 (or the pseudogene TRBV3-2) to TRBJ2-1; D not certain. Germline V gene sequence: CDR1 LGHDT, CDR2 YNNKEL (reference sequence). V lost 0 bases and J lost 2, with 14 bases in between. The CDR3 covers 17 residues. The CDR3 DNA sequence: TGTGCCAGCAGCCAAGAAAGATCCGGGTCCACCTACAATGAGCAGTTCTTC. Encoded protein: CASSQERSGSTYNEQFF.

This sequence joins TRBV27 and TRBJ1-1, with TRBD1 identical over 10 bases. The CDR3 consists of 16 residues. V was pared by 4 bases and J by 5 bases, with 10 bases of the junction left unmatched. Germline CDR1 and CDR2: MNHEY and SMNVEV (reference sequence). As DNA, the CDR3 is TGTGCCAGCAGTTCCTCAAAGACAGGGGGCGATACTGAAGCTTTCTTT. It yields the protein CASSSSKTGGDTEAFF.

The chain is built from TRBV6-5 and TRBJ2-3; D is perhaps TRBD2 (6 bases). The CDR3 has 12 residues. Germline V CDR1 and CDR2: MNHEY, SVGAGI. V was cut by 6 bases and J by 6 bases, with 10 bases left in between. CDR3 protein: CASRIGGDTQYF. DNA of the CDR3: TGTGCCAGCAGAATTGGGGGGGATACGCAGTATTTT.

The CDR3 loop is CAWRRTSGSFDEQFF. The CDR3 DNA follows: TGTGCCTGGAGGCGGACTAGCGGGAGTTTCGATGAGCAGTTCTTC. The rearrangement links TRBV30 to TRBJ2-1; 13 bases match TRBD2. V dropped 3 bases and J dropped 8; count of bases not matched to a gene: 7. This CDR3 spans 15 amino acids. Germline V CDR1 and CDR2: GTSNPN, SVGIG (reference sequence).

V is TRBV28 and J is TRBJ1-2; D remains unclear. CDR3 size: 13 residues. Trimming removed 3 bases from V and 4 bases from J, with 9 bases in between. Germline V gene data show CDR1 as MDHEN and CDR2 as SYDVKM. CDR3 region: CASSFLRRYGYTF. DNA of the CDR3: TGTGCCAGCAGTTTTCTCAGGCGCTATGGCTACACCTTC.

This clone was seen just once. V gene TRBV7-9 combines with J gene TRBJ1-6, with a possible D match to TRBD1 (6 bases). Germline values: CDR1 SEHNR, CDR2 FQNEAQ (reference sequence). The CDR3 covers 14 residues. Deletions cut 3 bases from V and 9 bases from J, with 12 bases between. CDR3 protein: CASSFRQEVSPLHF. DNA of the CDR3: TGTGCCAGCAGCTTTAGACAGGAAGTTTCACCCCTCCACTTT.

The chain is built from TRBV6-5 and TRBJ1-1; TRBD1 aligns across 8 bases. The V gene's germline CDR1 is MNHEY and CDR2 SVGAGI. The V segment lost 4 bases and the J segment 1 base; nucleotides outside the gene matches: 8. The CDR3 has 16 residues. The CDR3 DNA follows: TGTGCCAGCAGTTCCCAGCAGGGGGCGCGGAACACTGAAGCTTTCTTT. Residues: CASSSQQGARNTEAFF.

The chain links TRBV7-2 to TRBJ2-1, with 7 bases that match TRBD1. The junction had 2 bases not matched to a gene; V was cut back by 6 bases and J by 9 bases. The germline CDR1 and CDR2 sequences are SGHTA and FQGNSA. CDR3 length equals 11 residues. The CDR3: CASSRQGEQFF. The CDR3, as DNA: TGTGCCAGCAGTCGACAGGGTGAGCAGTTCTTC.

This clone appeared a single time. The V call is TRBV7-9, the J call TRBJ1-1; 9 positions agree with TRBD1. The ends lost 3 bases at V and 1 base at J; junction bases unmatched: 6. Germline V gene lookup returns CDR1 SEHNR and CDR2 FQNEAQ (reference sequence). The CDR3 sequence is 16 residues long. The CDR3 sequence: CASSFSQGAGNTEAFF. CDR3 nucleotides: TGTGCCAGCAGCTTTTCACAGGGGGCCGGGAACACTGAAGCTTTCTTT.

This chain's CDR3 is CASSSGYSGANVLTF. The CDR3 DNA reads TGTGCCAGCAGCTCAGGGTACTCTGGGGCCAACGTCCTGACTTTC. The J gene is TRBJ2-6, the V gene TRBV5-4; D is perhaps TRBD1 (5 bases). CDR1 SGHNT and CDR2 YYREEE come from the germline V gene (reference sequence). V lost 3 bases to trimming and J lost 0 bases, with 7 bases between them. The CDR3 has 15 amino acids.

CDR3 coding DNA: TGTGCCAGCAGCTTTTCGGGGATTGTGGGCTACACCTTC. This codes for CASSFSGIVGYTF. The rearrangement joins TRBV7-9 to TRBJ1-2; D unclear. Germline CDR1 reads SEHNR; CDR2 reads FQNEAQ (reference sequence). The CDR3 covers 13 residues. V lost 3 bases, J lost 8 bases, and 13 bases lay in between.

V is TRBV19 and J is TRBJ1-4, with D unresolved. This CDR3 region has 12 residues. Germline CDR1 reads LNHDA; CDR2 reads SQIVND (reference sequence). Between the trimmed V and J ends, which lost 8 bases and 6 bases, there was a span of 10 bases. In DNA, the CDR3 is TGTGCCAGTTTTGGGGAGGATGAAAAACTGTTTTTT. It codes for CASFGEDEKLFF.

The chain carries TRBV28 and TRBJ2-7; 8 bases match TRBD2. Germline V gene data show CDR1 as MDHEN and CDR2 as SYDVKM. The CDR3 sequence is 17 residues long. The junction had 18 bases not matched to a gene; V was cut back by 9 bases and J by 2 bases. This CDR3 is CASNDPSFAGGPYEQYF. CDR3 DNA: TGTGCCAGTAATGACCCCTCGTTCGCGGGAGGCCCCTACGAGCAGTACTTC.

The chain uses TRBV28 and TRBJ1-2; D perhaps matches TRBD1 (5 bases). V was cut by 11 bases and J by 2 bases, with 12 bases left in between. Germline V gene data show CDR1 as MDHEN and CDR2 as SYDVKM. CDR3 length: 12 amino acids. The CDR3 nucleotides are TGTGCCGGGTCGGACACAAACTATGGCTACACCTTC. This sequence encodes CAGSDTNYGYTF.

The V gene is TRBV27, the J gene TRBJ2-1; 13 bases map to TRBD2. This CDR3 comprises 15 residues. Germline V gene sequence: CDR1 MNHEY, CDR2 SMNVEV (reference sequence). V gave up 5 bases and J gave up 7 bases; unmatched junction bases: 5. In DNA, the CDR3 is TGTGCCAGCAGTAAACTAGCGGGGGGGCATAATGAGCAGTTCTTC. This translates into CASSKLAGGHNEQFF.

This clone was observed many times. The rearrangement uses TRBV4-2 and TRBJ2-5; 8 nucleotides match TRBD2. This CDR3 region has 18 residues. V shed 0 bases and J 2 bases; nucleotides not matched to a gene: 11. Looked up from germline, CDR1 is LGHNA and CDR2 is YNFKEQ. The CDR3 nucleotides read TGTGCCAGCAGCCAAGATGGGAGAAGCGGGGGTGGGCAAGAGACCCAGTACTTC. Translated, it gives CASSQDGRSGGGQETQYF.